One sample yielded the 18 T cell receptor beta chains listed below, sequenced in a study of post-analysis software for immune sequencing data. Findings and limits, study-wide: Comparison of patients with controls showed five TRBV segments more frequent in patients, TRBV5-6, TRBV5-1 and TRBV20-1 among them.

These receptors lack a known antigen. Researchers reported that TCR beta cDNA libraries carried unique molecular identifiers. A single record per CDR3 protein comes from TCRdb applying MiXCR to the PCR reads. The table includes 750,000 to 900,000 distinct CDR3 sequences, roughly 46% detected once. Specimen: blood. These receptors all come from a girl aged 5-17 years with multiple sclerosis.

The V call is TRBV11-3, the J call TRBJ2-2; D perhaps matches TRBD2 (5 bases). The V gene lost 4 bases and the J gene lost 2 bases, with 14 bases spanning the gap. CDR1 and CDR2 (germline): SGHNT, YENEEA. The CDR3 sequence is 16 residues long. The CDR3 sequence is CASSSGWTGNTGELFF. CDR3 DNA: TGTGCCAGCAGCTCTGGGTGGACTGGCAACACCGGGGAGCTGTTTTTT.

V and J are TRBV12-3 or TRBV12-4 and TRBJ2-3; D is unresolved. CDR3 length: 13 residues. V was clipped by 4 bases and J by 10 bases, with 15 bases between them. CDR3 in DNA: TGTGCCAGCAGTTCCCCTCGGTCCCCTTCGCAGTATTTT. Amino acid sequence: CASSSPRSPSQYF.

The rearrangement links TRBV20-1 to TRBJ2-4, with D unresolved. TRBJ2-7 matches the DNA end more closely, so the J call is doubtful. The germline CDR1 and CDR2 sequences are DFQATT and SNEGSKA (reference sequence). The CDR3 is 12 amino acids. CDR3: CSARVPGYEQYF. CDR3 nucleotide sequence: TGCAGTGCTAGAGTGCCGGGTTACGAGCAGTACTTC.

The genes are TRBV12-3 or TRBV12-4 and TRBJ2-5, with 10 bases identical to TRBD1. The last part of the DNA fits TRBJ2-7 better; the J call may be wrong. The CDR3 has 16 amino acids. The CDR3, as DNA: TGTGCCAGCACCCCTTCTTGGACAGGGGGAGAGAACGAGCAGTACTTC. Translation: CASTPSWTGGENEQYF.

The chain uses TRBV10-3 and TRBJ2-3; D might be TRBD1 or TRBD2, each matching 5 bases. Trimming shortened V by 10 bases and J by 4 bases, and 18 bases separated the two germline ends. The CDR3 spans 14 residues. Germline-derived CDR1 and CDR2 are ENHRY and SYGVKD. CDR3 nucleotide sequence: TGTGCCACCCGGGGCCCGGGTTCCTCAGATACGCAGTATTTT. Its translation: CATRGPGSSDTQYF.

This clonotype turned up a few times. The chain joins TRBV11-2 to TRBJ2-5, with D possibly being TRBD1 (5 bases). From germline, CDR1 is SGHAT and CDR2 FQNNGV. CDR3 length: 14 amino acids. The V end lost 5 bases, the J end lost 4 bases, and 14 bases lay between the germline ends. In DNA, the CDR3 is TGTGCCAGCAGCCCCAGGGAAGGGTCAGAGACCCAGTACTTC. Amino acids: CASSPREGSETQYF.

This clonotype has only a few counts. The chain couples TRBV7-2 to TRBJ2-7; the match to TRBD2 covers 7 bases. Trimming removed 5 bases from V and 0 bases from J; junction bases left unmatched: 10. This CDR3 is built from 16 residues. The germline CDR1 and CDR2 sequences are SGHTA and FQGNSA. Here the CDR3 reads CASSRTSAANSYEQYF. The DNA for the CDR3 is TGTGCCAGCAGCCGCACTAGCGCCGCGAACTCCTACGAGCAGTACTTC.

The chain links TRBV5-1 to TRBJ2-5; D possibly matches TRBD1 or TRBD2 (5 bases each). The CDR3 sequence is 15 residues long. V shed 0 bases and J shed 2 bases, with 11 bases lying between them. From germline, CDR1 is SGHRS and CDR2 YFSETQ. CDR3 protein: CASSLEGTIQETQYF. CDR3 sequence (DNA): TGCGCCAGCAGCTTGGAAGGGACGATTCAAGAGACCCAGTACTTC.

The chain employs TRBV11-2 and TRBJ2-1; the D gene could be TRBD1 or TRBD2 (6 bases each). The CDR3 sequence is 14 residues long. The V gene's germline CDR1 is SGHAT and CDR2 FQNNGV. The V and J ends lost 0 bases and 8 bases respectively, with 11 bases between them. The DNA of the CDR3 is TGTGCCAGCAGCTTAGAGAGGGGGGTGGATGAGCAGTTCTTC. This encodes CASSLERGVDEQFF.

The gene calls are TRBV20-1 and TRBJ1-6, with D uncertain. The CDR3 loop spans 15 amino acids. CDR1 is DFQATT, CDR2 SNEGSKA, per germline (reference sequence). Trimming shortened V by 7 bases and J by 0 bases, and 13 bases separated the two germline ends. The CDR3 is CSVAELSSYNSPLHF. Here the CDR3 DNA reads TGCAGTGTCGCCGAGCTTAGCTCCTATAATTCACCCCTCCACTTT.

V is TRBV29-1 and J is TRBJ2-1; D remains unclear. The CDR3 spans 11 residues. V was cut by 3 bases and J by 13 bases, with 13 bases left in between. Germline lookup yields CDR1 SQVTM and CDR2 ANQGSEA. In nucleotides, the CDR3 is TGCAGCGTTGAGGGTTTAGAGACTCAGTTCTTC. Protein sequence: CSVEGLETQFF.

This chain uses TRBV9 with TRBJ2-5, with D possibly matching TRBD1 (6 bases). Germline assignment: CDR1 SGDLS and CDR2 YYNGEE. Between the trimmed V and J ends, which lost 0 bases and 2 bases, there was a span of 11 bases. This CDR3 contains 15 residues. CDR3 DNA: TGTGCCAGCAGCGTAGGGGGGCCAATACAAGAGACCCAGTACTTC. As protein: CASSVGGPIQETQYF.

The CDR3: CASRGTSGRINNEQFF. DNA for the CDR3: TGTGCCAGCAGGGGGACTAGCGGGCGAATAAACAATGAGCAGTTCTTC. The genes are TRBV12-3 or TRBV12-4 and TRBJ2-1, with TRBD2 identical over 12 bases. Germline trimming cut 6 bases from V and 5 bases from J; bases unmatched to any gene: 8. CDR3 length equals 16 residues.

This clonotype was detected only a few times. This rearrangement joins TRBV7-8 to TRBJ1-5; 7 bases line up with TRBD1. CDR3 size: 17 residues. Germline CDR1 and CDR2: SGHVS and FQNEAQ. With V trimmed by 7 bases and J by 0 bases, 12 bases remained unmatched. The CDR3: CASKATGTEYSNQPQHF. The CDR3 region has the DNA TGTGCCAGCAAAGCAACCGGGACAGAATATAGCAATCAGCCCCAGCATTTT.

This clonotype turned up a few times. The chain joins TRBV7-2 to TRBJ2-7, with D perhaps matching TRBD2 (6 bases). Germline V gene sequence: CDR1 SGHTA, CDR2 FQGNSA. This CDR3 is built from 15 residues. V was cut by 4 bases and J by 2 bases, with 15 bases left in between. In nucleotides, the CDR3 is TGTGCCAGCAGCTCGTTACTCGGGAGCCCCTACGAGCAGTACTTC. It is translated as CASSSLLGSPYEQYF.

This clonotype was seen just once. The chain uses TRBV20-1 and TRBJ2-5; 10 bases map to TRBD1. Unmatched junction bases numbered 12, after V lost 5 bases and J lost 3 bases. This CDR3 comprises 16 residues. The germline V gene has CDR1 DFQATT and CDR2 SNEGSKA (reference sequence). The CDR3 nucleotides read TGCAGTGCTCGAGTCTACCGGGACAGGGGAAAAGAGACCCAGTACTTC. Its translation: CSARVYRDRGKETQYF.

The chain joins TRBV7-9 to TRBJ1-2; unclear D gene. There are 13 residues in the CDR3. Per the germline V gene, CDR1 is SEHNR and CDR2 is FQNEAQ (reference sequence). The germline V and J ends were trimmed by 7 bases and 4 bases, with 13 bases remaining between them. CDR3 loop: CASNDAFGYGYTF. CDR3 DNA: TGTGCCAGCAACGACGCGTTTGGCTATGGCTACACCTTC.

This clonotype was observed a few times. DNA for the CDR3: TGTGCCAGCAGCTTAGAGAGTGCCACGCAGTATTTT. Protein: CASSLESATQYF. The chain employs TRBV13 and TRBJ2-3; D remains unclear. With 1 base removed from V and 9 bases from J, the gap between germline ends came to 8 bases. The V gene's germline CDR1 is PRHDT and CDR2 FYEKMQ (reference sequence). The CDR3 sequence is 12 residues long.